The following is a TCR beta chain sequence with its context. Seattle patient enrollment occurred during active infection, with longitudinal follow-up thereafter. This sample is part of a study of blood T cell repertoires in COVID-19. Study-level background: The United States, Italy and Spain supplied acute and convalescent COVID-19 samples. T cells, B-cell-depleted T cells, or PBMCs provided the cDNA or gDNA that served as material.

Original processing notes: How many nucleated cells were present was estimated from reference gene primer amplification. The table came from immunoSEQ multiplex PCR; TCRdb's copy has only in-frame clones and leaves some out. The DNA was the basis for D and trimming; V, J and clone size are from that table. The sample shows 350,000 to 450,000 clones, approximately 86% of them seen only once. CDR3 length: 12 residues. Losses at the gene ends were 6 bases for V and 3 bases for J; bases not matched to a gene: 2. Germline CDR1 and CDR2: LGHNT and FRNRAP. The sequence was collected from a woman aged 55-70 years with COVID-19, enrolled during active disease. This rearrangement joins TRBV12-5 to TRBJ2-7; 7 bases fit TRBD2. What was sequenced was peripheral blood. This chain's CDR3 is CASGRTSYEQYF. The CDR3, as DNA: TGTGCTAGTGGCAGGACTAGCTACGAGCAGTACTTC.